Below are 22 T cell receptor beta chains sequenced from a single sample in a study of T cell changes during pregnancy in multiple sclerosis. Generated by immunoSEQ multiplex PCR, the TCRdb table keeps only in-frame clones and is missing some. Of approximately 57,000 clones in the sample, more than 85% were seen once. Source: peripheral blood, taken after pregnancy. These TCRs come from a female donor in good health, enrolled as a control in a pregnancy study.

V is TRBV6-1 and J is TRBJ2-1, with D tentatively TRBD1 (5 bases). The CDR3 extends over 13 amino acids. In germline, CDR1 is MNHNS, CDR2 SASEGT. V was pared by 2 bases and J by 8 bases, with 10 bases between. In DNA form, the CDR3 reads TGTGCCAGCAGTGAACAAGGGGTCGATGAGCAGTTCTTC. Its protein is CASSEQGVDEQFF.

The CDR3 is CASSLPSETQYF. The CDR3 coding sequence is TGTGCCAGCAGTTTACCGTCGGAGACCCAGTACTTC. The chain uses TRBV28 and TRBJ2-5; no definite D call. Germline-derived CDR1 and CDR2 are MDHEN and SYDVKM. The CDR3 runs to 12 residues. V was trimmed by 2 bases and J by 5 bases, leaving 6 bases between them.

The CDR3 region is CSVRDTQHYEQYF. CDR3 DNA sequence: TGCAGCGTCCGGGACACGCAGCACTACGAGCAGTACTTC. V gene TRBV29-1 combines with J gene TRBJ2-7; tentative D call: TRBD1 (6 bases). The germline gives CDR1 SQVTM, CDR2 ANQGSEA. This CDR3 is 13 amino acids long. The ends were cut back, 6 bases at V and 3 bases at J, with 15 bases in the middle.

The chain recombines TRBV9 with TRBJ2-1; a weak D match, TRBD1 (5 bases). Germline V CDR1 and CDR2: SGDLS, YYNGEE. Trimming took 4 bases from V and 5 from J, leaving 19 bases between them. The CDR3 has 16 amino acids. CDR3 sequence: CASSPMGSRGNNEQFF. As DNA, the CDR3 is TGTGCCAGCAGCCCAATGGGGTCTAGGGGAAACAATGAGCAGTTCTTC.

The chain is built from TRBV7-9 and TRBJ2-7, with D tentatively TRBD1 (6 bases). The CDR3 loop spans 15 amino acids. Between the trimmed V and J ends, which lost 6 bases and 3 bases, there was a span of 18 bases. Germline CDR1 and CDR2: SEHNR and FQNEAQ (reference sequence). For the CDR3, the DNA is TGTGCCAGCAGTTACCCTGGGGGCCGGGGCTACGAGCAGTACTTC. Translating gives CASSYPGGRGYEQYF. The full variable domain, completed using reference TRBV7-9 and TRBJ2-7, is DTGVSQNPRHKITKRGQNVTFRCDPISEHNRLYWYRQTLGQGPEFLTYFQNEAQLEKSRLLSDRFSAERPKGSFSTLEIQRTEQGDSAMYLCASSYPGGRGYEQYFGPGTRLTVT.

This chain uses TRBV7-2 with TRBJ2-1; 10 positions match TRBD2. The germline V gene encodes CDR1 SGHTA and CDR2 FQGNSA. The CDR3 runs to 16 residues. The V segment lost 4 bases and the J segment 5 bases; nucleotides outside the gene matches: 8. For the CDR3, the DNA is TGTGCCAGCAGCTCAAGCGGGGGGGCCGGAAACAATGAGCAGTTCTTC. Translating it yields CASSSSGGAGNNEQFF.

This clone was counted once. This chain links TRBV4-3 with TRBJ2-1, with TRBD1 matching 8 bases. J was trimmed by 1 base and V by 4 bases; bases with no gene match: 6. The CDR3 is made up of 16 amino acids. Germline V lookup: CDR1 LGHNA, CDR2 YSLEER. CDR3 residues: CASSRTTGGSYNEQFF. The CDR3 region has the DNA TGCGCCAGCAGCCGCACCACAGGGGGGTCCTACAATGAGCAGTTCTTC.

This clone appeared once. The chain couples TRBV6-5 to TRBJ1-2; perhaps TRBD1 as D (6 bases). Germline lookup yields CDR1 MNHEY and CDR2 SVGAGI. The germline V and J ends were trimmed by 1 base and 3 bases, with 12 bases remaining between them. The CDR3 runs to 15 residues. The CDR3 sequence: CASSYFGGAYYGYTF. The CDR3 DNA reads TGTGCCAGCAGTTACTTTGGGGGGGCCTACTATGGCTACACCTTC.

V and J are TRBV28 and TRBJ1-3; D possibly corresponds to TRBD1 (6 bases). V lost 7 bases to trimming and J lost 2 bases, with 24 bases between them. The CDR3 loop spans 18 amino acids. Germline V gene data show CDR1 as MDHEN and CDR2 as SYDVKM. CDR3 protein: CASMGALQGWGPGNTIYF. The CDR3 region has the DNA TGTGCCAGCATGGGGGCCTTACAGGGTTGGGGACCTGGAAACACCATATATTTT.

The rearrangement joins TRBV25-1 to TRBJ2-5; no clear D gene. CDR1 is MGHDK, CDR2 SYGVNS, per germline. Trimming pared 4 bases from V and 5 bases from J, leaving 11 bases between. This CDR3 contains 13 residues. CDR3 coding DNA: TGTGCCAGCAGTGGAAGTAACGGGGAGACCCAGTACTTC. Translating it yields CASSGSNGETQYF.

The chain links TRBV18 to TRBJ2-7; TRBD1 matches at 9 bases. The J segment lost 1 base and the V segment lost 3 bases, leaving 1 base of the junction unmatched. The CDR3 spans 14 residues. CDR1 and CDR2 (germline): KGHSH, LQKENI. The chain's CDR3 is CASSPGQGSYEQYF. DNA for the CDR3: TGTGCCAGCTCACCCGGACAGGGGTCCTACGAGCAGTACTTC.

J is TRBJ1-1 and V is TRBV7-9; D unclear. Germline CDR1 reads SEHNR; CDR2 reads FQNEAQ (reference sequence). The germline V and J ends were trimmed by 4 bases and 11 bases, with 14 bases remaining between them. The CDR3 runs 12 residues. CDR3 nucleotides: TGTGCCAGCAGCTCGGGGAGGGAGAGGGCTTTCTTT. Protein product: CASSSGRERAFF.

The chain employs TRBV7-8 and TRBJ2-4, with D possibly being TRBD1 (6 bases). Germline V CDR1 and CDR2: SGHVS, FQNEAQ. The CDR3 runs 15 residues. The germline V and J ends were trimmed by 1 base and 11 bases, with 18 bases remaining between them. The CDR3 sequence is CASSLVLGQRVLQYF. As DNA, the CDR3 is TGTGCCAGCAGCTTAGTCCTGGGACAAAGAGTTCTTCAGTACTTC.

The V and J genes are TRBV11-2 and TRBJ2-1; TRBD2 might be the D (6 bases). The germline V gene has CDR1 SGHAT and CDR2 FQNNGV. CDR3 length equals 14 residues. V gave up 3 bases and J gave up 5 bases, with 11 bases separating them. The CDR3 region has the DNA TGTGCCAGCAGCTTTGAGGGACTGAACAATGAGCAGTTCTTC. Translation gives CASSFEGLNNEQFF.

V and J are TRBV7-9 and TRBJ1-2; 9 bases map to TRBD1. Germline V CDR1 and CDR2: SEHNR, FQNEAQ (reference sequence). The V segment lost 5 bases and the J segment 7 bases; nucleotides outside the gene matches: 17. The CDR3 consists of 17 residues. The CDR3 here is CASSLGWGDRENGGYTF. CDR3 nucleotide sequence: TGTGCCAGCAGCCTGGGATGGGGGGACAGGGAGAACGGTGGCTACACCTTC. Full variable domain (rest looked up from reference TRBV7-9 and TRBJ1-2): DTGVSQNPRHKITKRGQNVTFRCDPISEHNRLYWYRQTLGQGPEFLTYFQNEAQLEKSRLLSDRFSAERPKGSFSTLEIQRTEQGDSAMYLCASSLGWGDRENGGYTFGSGTRLTVV.

This chain connects TRBV7-2 to TRBJ2-7; TRBD1 matches at 7 bases. The CDR3 has 14 amino acids. The germline CDR1 and CDR2 sequences are SGHTA and FQGNSA. V was pared by 11 bases and J by 2 bases, with 12 bases of the junction left unmatched. The CDR3 loop is CAGFHRDSTYEQYF. The CDR3 DNA reads as TGTGCCGGATTCCACCGGGACAGTACCTACGAGCAGTACTTC. Using reference TRBV7-2 and TRBJ2-7 for the parts outside the CDR3, the full variable domain is GAGVSQSPSNKVTEKGKDVELRCDPISGHTALYWYRQSLGQGLEFLIYFQGNSAPDKSGLPSDRFSAERTGGSVSTLTIQRTQQEDSAVYLCAGFHRDSTYEQYFGPGTRLTVT.

This clone has a single count. This chain joins TRBV7-3 and TRBJ1-2; D is ambiguous. This CDR3 region has 15 residues. Trimming shortened V by 2 bases and J by 1 base, and 11 bases separated the two germline ends. Germline CDR1 is SGHTA and CDR2 is FQGTGA. The CDR3 DNA sequence: TGTGCCAGCAGCTTAGGCAATTCCCTTAACTATGGCTACACCTTC. Protein sequence: CASSLGNSLNYGYTF.

This clone was seen a single time. The V gene is TRBV20-1, the J gene TRBJ2-1; D gene unclear. This CDR3 region has 11 residues. V gave up 3 bases and J gave up 8 bases, with 8 bases separating them. Germline lookup yields CDR1 DFQATT and CDR2 SNEGSKA (reference sequence). The CDR3 region has the DNA TGCAGTGCTAGCCCCCGAGATGAGCAGTTCTTC. It yields the protein CSASPRDEQFF.

The rearrangement links TRBV19 to TRBJ1-1, with 7 bases fitting TRBD1. The CDR3 covers 13 residues. Germline V gives CDR1 LNHDA, CDR2 SQIVND (reference sequence). J lost 7 bases, V lost 6 bases, and 8 bases had no gene match. CDR3 in DNA: TGTGCCAGTAGGCGACAGGGAGTCGGTGAAGCTTTCTTT. Its protein product is CASRRQGVGEAFF.

The J gene is TRBJ1-2, the V gene TRBV5-1, with D possibly matching TRBD1 (5 bases). The CDR3 covers 15 residues. Trimming shortened V by 2 bases and J by 1 base, and 12 bases separated the two germline ends. Per the germline V gene, CDR1 is SGHRS and CDR2 is YFSETQ. Here the CDR3 DNA reads TGCGCCAGCAGCTTAGGACTAGACAGTAACTATGGCTACACCTTC. It is translated as CASSLGLDSNYGYTF.

The chain joins TRBV2 to TRBJ1-2, with TRBD1 matching over 10 bases. This CDR3 comprises 15 residues. CDR1 is SNHLY and CDR2 is FYNNEI in the germline V gene. Trimming took 5 bases from V and 4 from J; bases not matched to a gene: 7. The CDR3 spells CASSQGTGDFYGYTF. The CDR3 DNA follows: TGTGCCAGCAGTCAGGGGACAGGGGACTTCTATGGCTACACCTTC. The whole variable domain, filled in from reference TRBV2 and TRBJ1-2, reads EPEVTQTPSHQVTQMGQEVILRCVPISNHLYFYWYRQILGQKVEFLVSFYNNEISEKSEIFDDQFSVERPDGSNFTLKIRSTKLEDSAMYFCASSQGTGDFYGYTFGSGTRLTVV.

The chain uses TRBV2 and TRBJ2-3, with TRBD1 matching 7 bases. CDR1 and CDR2 (germline): SNHLY, FYNNEI. There are 15 residues in the CDR3. The V and J ends lost 6 bases and 6 bases, in that order; junction bases with no gene match: 12. CDR3 DNA: TGTGCCAGCAGCGTACAGGGGTCAGAGGGGGATACGCAGTATTTT. It encodes CASSVQGSEGDTQYF.